This T cell receptor beta chain is from a study of T-cell memory formation after mild COVID-19. Findings of the study overall: Pre-infection memory harbored some responding clones, suggesting cross-reactive memory joined.

From the 5' RACE reads, TCRdb called clonotypes with MiXCR, one entry per CDR3 protein. Among 180,000 or so distinct CDR3 sequences listed, more than 9% were seen once. V gave up 8 bases and J gave up 8 bases; unmatched junction bases: 6. The CDR3 is 13 residues long. This clonotype occurred many times. Its antigen is undetermined. V gene TRBV12-3 or TRBV12-4 combines with J gene TRBJ1-4, with 9 bases identical to TRBD1. The sequence was obtained from a man younger than 35 who had mild COVID-19 (a few samples of this study predate the infection). Cell type and time point are not known. The specimen sequenced was PBMCs or a T cell subset sorted from them (not recorded which). The CDR3 DNA reads as TGTGCCAGCTCGGGACAGGGCGGGGAAAAACTGTTTTTT. It yields the protein CASSGQGGEKLFF.